Below, 24 T cell receptor beta chains from the same sample are listed, as sequenced in a study of blood T cells in healthy people across ages. A second PCR of roughly 7 to 11 cycles used a sample-barcoded 5' primer and a J-beta primer mix. Using its own MiXCR run on the 5' RACE reads, TCRdb lists one record per CDR3 protein. Of some 850,000 distinct CDR3 sequences in the sample, roughly 26% were seen once. These same records also appear under a second study, on T cells of mothers and their children.

Sequences were obtained from blood. The receptors stem from a boy younger than 18 in good health.

The V gene is TRBV20-1, the J gene TRBJ2-3; tentative D call: TRBD1 (5 bases). The CDR3 totals 13 residues. Germline V gene lookup returns CDR1 DFQATT and CDR2 SNEGSKA (reference sequence). V was pared by 1 base and J by 6 bases, with 11 bases between. The DNA for the CDR3 is TGCAGTGCTAGAGTAGGGGCGAGGGATACGCAGTATTTT. Translated, it gives CSARVGARDTQYF.

J is TRBJ1-1 and V is TRBV3-1; no definite D call. The V end lost 8 bases, the J end lost 2 bases, and 12 bases lay between the germline ends. The CDR3 contains 13 residues. Germline V gives CDR1 LGHDT, CDR2 YNNKEL (reference sequence). CDR3 DNA sequence: TGTGCCAGCGGAACAGCTTCTAACACTGAAGCTTTCTTT. Protein sequence: CASGTASNTEAFF.

The chain uses TRBV29-1 and TRBJ1-1; D perhaps matches TRBD1 (5 bases). The CDR3 length is 14 residues. Trimming left V 6 bases short and J 5 bases short, with 19 bases between. Germline V CDR1 and CDR2: SQVTM, ANQGSEA. The CDR3 loop is CSVLRRQGTTEAFF. The CDR3 coding sequence is TGCAGCGTCCTCCGGCGTCAGGGAACGACTGAAGCTTTCTTT.

The chain links TRBV28 to TRBJ2-5; 11 bases agree with TRBD1. Germline-derived CDR1 and CDR2 are MDHEN and SYDVKM. Trimming cost V 5 bases and J 1 base; bases outside gene matches: 6. This CDR3 spans 16 amino acids. The CDR3 sequence: CASSLRDRGSQETQYF. For the CDR3, the DNA is TGTGCCAGCAGTCTCCGGGACAGGGGGTCCCAAGAGACCCAGTACTTC.

There are a few counts of this clonotype. The CDR3 sequence is CASSLGTGRSGNTIYF. The CDR3, as DNA: TGTGCCAGCAGCCTCGGGACAGGCCGCTCTGGAAACACCATATATTTT. The V and J genes are TRBV14 and TRBJ1-3, with TRBD1 matching over 8 bases. CDR3 size: 16 residues. After removal of 4 bases from V and 0 bases from J, the junction contained 5 bases not matched to a gene. Germline loops: CDR1 SGHDN, CDR2 FVKESK. Variable domain in full (rest from reference TRBV14 and TRBJ1-3): EAGVTQFPSHSVIEKGQTVTLRCDPISGHDNLYWYRRVMGKEIKFLLHFVKESKQDESGMPNNRFLAERTGGTYSTLKVQPAELEDSGVYFCASSLGTGRSGNTIYFGEGSWLTVV.

The rearrangement joins TRBV5-1 to TRBJ2-5, with D perhaps TRBD1 or TRBD2 (6 bases each). The last part of the DNA fits TRBJ2-7 better; the J call may be wrong. The CDR3 has 14 amino acids. Germline V CDR1 and CDR2: SGHRS, YFSETQ. The CDR3 is CASSLKGGGHEQYF. The CDR3, as DNA: TGCGCCAGCAGCTTGAAGGGGGGCGGACACGAGCAGTACTTC.

The rearrangement links TRBV6-5 to TRBJ2-2, with 8 bases identical to TRBD2. Trimming at V came to 0 bases and at J to 6 bases, leaving 6 bases not matched to a gene. CDR3 length: 16 residues. Germline V gene data show CDR1 as MNHEY and CDR2 as SVGAGI. Written as DNA, the CDR3 is TGTGCCAGCAGTTACTCAGTGGCGGGGGGAGCCGGGGAGCTGTTTTTT. Translating gives CASSYSVAGGAGELFF.

The J gene is TRBJ1-5, the V gene TRBV20-1, with TRBD1 as a possible D gene (6 bases). Germline loops: CDR1 DFQATT, CDR2 SNEGSKA (reference sequence). Trimming took 4 bases from V and 1 from J, leaving 14 bases between them. There are 15 residues in the CDR3. CDR3 DNA: TGCAGTGCTACACAGGGAGTTCTCAGCAATCAGCCCCAGCATTTT. It translates to CSATQGVLSNQPQHF.

The CDR3 DNA follows: TGTGCCAGCAGTCCCCGTAGGGGGGGTTCCTACGAGCAGTACTTC. It encodes CASSPRRGGSYEQYF. The rearrangement uses TRBV6-5 and TRBJ2-1, with TRBD2 as a possible D gene (7 bases). The J call may be wrong; the DNA end is better matched by TRBJ2-7. The CDR3 length is 15 residues. In germline, CDR1 is MNHEY, CDR2 SVGAGI.

The CDR3 sequence: CSVQGTGFVKELFF. For the CDR3, the DNA is TGCAGCGTTCAAGGGACAGGGTTCGTGAAAGAACTGTTTTTT. The chain carries TRBV29-1 and TRBJ1-4, with 9 nucleotides matching TRBD1. Trimming cost V 5 bases and J 12 bases; bases outside gene matches: 13. Germline values: CDR1 SQVTM, CDR2 ANQGSEA. This CDR3 is built from 14 residues.

This chain joins TRBV30 and TRBJ2-1, with D tentatively TRBD2 (6 bases). CDR3 length: 17 residues. V was pared by 0 bases and J by 3 bases, with 18 bases between. Germline CDR1 and CDR2: GTSNPN and SVGIG (reference sequence). For the CDR3, the DNA is TGTGCCTGGAGTGTACGGTCGACTAGGGCCATCTACAATGAGCAGTTCTTC. It yields the protein CAWSVRSTRAIYNEQFF.

Worth noting for this clonotype: A read error may be the cause here, since a much bigger clone is one base away. The rearrangement joins TRBV28 to TRBJ2-7, with 11 bases fitting TRBD1. This CDR3 is 16 amino acids long. Germline CDR1 reads MDHEN; CDR2 reads SYDVKM. This chain's CDR3 is CASSDELGQGGDERYF. Here the CDR3 DNA reads TGTGCCAGCAGTGATGAACTGGGACAGGGGGGGGACGAGCGGTACTTC.

The rearrangement joins TRBV10-3 to TRBJ2-1, with TRBD2 as a possible D gene (5 bases). The V and J ends lost 3 bases and 9 bases respectively, with 12 bases between them. CDR3 length: 13 amino acids. Looked up from germline, CDR1 is ENHRY and CDR2 is SYGVKD. CDR3 loop: CAISDGNEVEQFF. The CDR3 nucleotides are TGTGCCATCAGTGACGGGAACGAGGTTGAGCAGTTCTTC.

This clonotype was seen more than once but under ten times. This chain links TRBV29-1 with TRBJ1-4, with D perhaps TRBD1 (5 bases). Germline values: CDR1 SQVTM, CDR2 ANQGSEA. V was clipped by 4 bases and J by 3 bases, with 15 bases between them. The CDR3 has 15 amino acids. The CDR3: CSVGQQPSPNEKLFF. CDR3 DNA: TGCAGCGTTGGACAGCAACCTTCGCCTAATGAAAAACTGTTTTTT. The whole variable domain, remainder taken from reference TRBV29-1 and TRBJ1-4, is SAVISQKPSRDICQRGTSLTIQCQVDSQVTMMFWYRQQPGQSLTLIATANQGSEATYESGFVIDKFPISRPNLTFSTLTVSNMSPEDSSIYLCSVGQQPSPNEKLFFGSGTQLSVL.

V usage is TRBV6-1 and J usage is TRBJ1-4, with D unclear. The CDR3 runs 14 residues. Germline lookup yields CDR1 MNHNS and CDR2 SASEGT. Trimming removed 3 bases from V and 2 bases from J, with 7 bases in between. CDR3 bases: TGTGCCAGCAGTGAGGGATTTACTAATGAAAAACTGTTTTTT. Protein product: CASSEGFTNEKLFF.

This clonotype was detected many times. The chain couples TRBV5-1 to TRBJ2-5; 7 positions match TRBD2. Germline V gene data show CDR1 as SGHRS and CDR2 as YFSETQ. V dropped 4 bases and J dropped 1; count of bases not matched to a gene: 7. The CDR3 is 15 amino acids. CDR3 residues: CASSRPLAAQETQYF. In DNA form, the CDR3 reads TGCGCCAGCAGCCGGCCTCTAGCGGCCCAAGAGACCCAGTACTTC.

The CDR3 DNA reads as TGTGCCAGCAGACAGAGTGGAGCCAAAAACATTCAGTACTTC. Its translation: CASRQSGAKNIQYF. The chain carries TRBV6-5 and TRBJ2-4; no definite D call. Trimming shortened V by 6 bases and J by 0 bases, and 9 bases separated the two germline ends. Per the germline V gene, CDR1 is MNHEY and CDR2 is SVGAGI. The CDR3 has 14 amino acids.

The chain recombines TRBV2 with TRBJ2-5; TRBD2 matches 11 bases. The CDR3 length is 15 residues. Germline values: CDR1 SNHLY, CDR2 FYNNEI. V shed 10 bases and J 1 base; nucleotides not matched to a gene: 8. The chain's CDR3 is CATASGGTPQETQYF. DNA for the CDR3: TGTGCCACCGCTAGCGGGGGGACCCCCCAAGAGACCCAGTACTTC.

This clonotype was observed many times. This chain connects TRBV28 to TRBJ2-7; D ambiguous. Germline CDR1 reads MDHEN; CDR2 reads SYDVKM. V was pared by 3 bases and J by 0 bases, with 6 bases between. The CDR3 runs 13 residues. CDR3 nucleotides: TGTGCCAGCAGTTTTCCAGGCTCCTACGAGCAGTACTTC. Protein sequence: CASSFPGSYEQYF.

This chain connects TRBV12-3 or TRBV12-4 to TRBJ1-4; perhaps TRBD1 as D (6 bases). The V and J ends lost 7 bases and 3 bases respectively, with 18 bases between them. The CDR3 consists of 16 residues. CDR3 nucleotide sequence: TGTGCCAGCATCCGACAGGCTTTAGGCTCTAATGAAAAACTGTTTTTT. It is translated as CASIRQALGSNEKLFF.

V is TRBV7-3 and J is TRBJ1-2; 7 bases agree with TRBD1. The germline CDR1 and CDR2 sequences are SGHTA and FQGTGA. CDR3 size: 16 residues. With 5 bases clipped from V and 3 bases from J, the junction kept 12 bases outside the gene matches. CDR3 amino acids: CASSQGGRGFDYGYTF. CDR3 nucleotide sequence: TGTGCCAGCAGCCAAGGGGGCAGGGGTTTTGACTATGGCTACACCTTC.

This clonotype has a handful of counts. V and J are TRBV15 and TRBJ2-5; D ambiguous. The CDR3 contains 17 residues. Trimming removed 1 base from V and 0 bases from J, with 15 bases in between. CDR1 is LNHNV, CDR2 YYDKDF, per germline (reference sequence). This CDR3 is CATSRVVPVRYQETQYF. For the CDR3, the DNA is TGTGCCACCAGCAGAGTGGTTCCCGTCCGGTACCAAGAGACCCAGTACTTC.

Turning to this clonotype: The junction differs from germline at one of its ends, possibly a read error. The chain couples TRBV5-1 to TRBJ1-1; D gene uncertain. Germline values: CDR1 SGHRS, CDR2 YFSETQ. This CDR3 contains 15 residues. CDR3 nucleotide sequence: TGCGCCAGCAGCTTGTACGGCCACTTGAACACTGAGGCTTTCTTT. It is translated as CASSLYGHLNTEAFF.

This chain links TRBV29-1 with TRBJ2-3, with D hard to call. There are 13 residues in the CDR3. Per germline, CDR1 SQVTM and CDR2 ANQGSEA. V shed 7 bases and J shed 0 bases, with 11 bases lying between them. The CDR3 here is CSGSTQSTDTQYF. The DNA for the CDR3 is TGCAGCGGATCGACGCAGAGCACAGATACGCAGTATTTT.